The 15 T cell receptor beta chains below come from one sample, sequenced in a study of blood T cell repertoires in COVID-19. The protocol was immunoSEQ multiplex PCR, while the TCRdb copy is restricted to in-frame clones and leaves out a portion. The table shows some 120,000 clones, with approximately 80% occurring only once. Source material: peripheral blood. The receptors were gathered from a human donor in a cohort sampled during active COVID-19.

The genes are TRBV27 and TRBJ1-5; 7 bases line up with TRBD1. Germline V gene lookup returns CDR1 MNHEY and CDR2 SMNVEV (reference sequence). The trim removed 0 bases at V and 2 bases at J, leaving 7 bases unmatched. The CDR3 is 17 amino acids. CDR3 sequence: CASSLSGGRGGNQPQHF. CDR3 in DNA: TGTGCCAGCAGTTTATCCGGCGGCAGGGGGGGCAATCAGCCCCAGCATTTT.

The chain employs TRBV5-4 and TRBJ2-5, with D perhaps TRBD1 (5 bases). The CDR3 totals 16 residues. Germline CDR1 reads SGHNT; CDR2 reads YYREEE (reference sequence). V shed 4 bases and J shed 1 base, with 17 bases lying between them. This chain's CDR3 is CASSGRATTGQETQYF. The DNA for the CDR3 is TGTGCCAGCAGCGGAAGGGCTACTACAGGCCAAGAGACCCAGTACTTC.

The chain carries TRBV7-9 and TRBJ2-7; unclear D gene. CDR1 and CDR2 from the germline V gene are SEHNR and FQNEAQ (reference sequence). V was pared by 5 bases and J by 0 bases, with 5 bases between. This CDR3 comprises 12 residues. This CDR3 reads CASSPISYEQYF. CDR3 in DNA: TGTGCCAGCAGCCCAATCTCCTACGAGCAGTACTTC.

J is TRBJ2-3 and V is TRBV7-9; 8 nucleotides align to TRBD1. Germline trimming cut 5 bases from V and 6 bases from J; bases unmatched to any gene: 10. CDR3 length: 15 residues. Per the germline V gene, CDR1 is SEHNR and CDR2 is FQNEAQ (reference sequence). The CDR3, as DNA: TGTGCCAGCAGCGTCAACTACGGACAGGGCGATACGCAGTATTTT. Residues: CASSVNYGQGDTQYF.

Comments on this clone: The sample carries other DNA sequences with the same CDR3. The chain employs TRBV3-1 (or the pseudogene TRBV3-2) and TRBJ2-1, with D possibly matching TRBD2 (7 bases). Germline CDR1 LGHDT, CDR2 YNNKEL (reference sequence). The V and J ends lost 0 bases and 4 bases respectively, with 10 bases between them. The CDR3 covers 15 residues. The CDR3 region is CASSQDGGAYNEQFF. In DNA, the CDR3 is TGTGCCAGCAGCCAAGATGGGGGGGCATACAATGAGCAGTTCTTC.

As for this clone: The sample holds other DNA sequences that translate to the same CDR3. The chain uses TRBV7-9 and TRBJ2-3, with TRBD2 as a possible D gene (6 bases). This CDR3 is built from 14 residues. Germline CDR1 SEHNR, CDR2 FQNEAQ (reference sequence). Deletions cut 1 base from V and 4 bases from J, with 9 bases between. The CDR3 protein is CASSLGLDADTQYF. In DNA, the CDR3 is TGTGCCAGCAGCTTAGGACTAGACGCAGATACGCAGTATTTT.

V and J are TRBV21-1 and TRBJ2-3; the table's D call of TRBD2 was not tested on the DNA. TRBV21-1 is labeled a pseudogene. The CDR3 runs to 17 residues. CDR3 protein: CASSKGRPSGERDTQYF. The DNA for the CDR3 is TGTGCCAGCAGCAAAGGGAGGCCTAGCGGGGAACGAGATACGCAGTATTTT.

The V call is TRBV3-1 (or the pseudogene TRBV3-2), the J call TRBJ2-5; tentatively, D is TRBD2 (6 bases). The CDR3 is 14 residues long. In germline, CDR1 is LGHDT, CDR2 YNNKEL (reference sequence). V was trimmed by 1 base and J by 9 bases, leaving 15 bases between them. The CDR3 DNA reads TGTGCCAGCAGCCAAGTGGAGGGCTTGGTGGCCCAGTACTTC. Protein sequence: CASSQVEGLVAQYF.

The CDR3 is CASSTRTGSGANVLTF. The CDR3 DNA reads TGTGCCAGCAGCACTCGGACAGGCTCTGGGGCCAACGTCCTGACTTTC. This chain connects TRBV11-3 to TRBJ2-6, with 7 nucleotides matching TRBD1. Trimming at V came to 5 bases and at J to 0 bases, leaving 4 bases not matched to a gene. This CDR3 spans 16 amino acids. Per the germline V gene, CDR1 is SGHNT and CDR2 is YENEEA.

The rearrangement links TRBV7-9 to TRBJ2-3, with 9 bases matching TRBD2. The CDR3 runs to 19 residues. From germline, CDR1 is SEHNR and CDR2 FQNEAQ (reference sequence). After removal of 2 bases from V and 3 bases from J, the junction contained 15 bases not matched to a gene. The CDR3, as DNA: TGTGCCAGCAGCTTAAGGAGGGGTGAGACTAGCGGCTGGACAGATACGCAGTATTTT. It translates to CASSLRRGETSGWTDTQYF.

The chain employs TRBV6-5 and TRBJ2-1; TRBD2 matches at 8 bases. With 2 bases clipped from V and 8 bases from J, the junction kept 5 bases outside the gene matches. This CDR3 region has 14 residues. Germline V gene sequence: CDR1 MNHEY, CDR2 SVGAGI. The chain's CDR3 is CASSYSGTRYEQFF. CDR3 nucleotides: TGTGCCAGCAGTTACAGCGGGACTAGGTATGAGCAGTTCTTC.

This chain connects TRBV19 to TRBJ1-1, with D hard to call. Trimming took 4 bases from V and 2 from J, leaving 8 bases between them. Germline V CDR1 and CDR2: LNHDA, SQIVND (reference sequence). The CDR3 is 13 residues long. CDR3 region: CASSKLFNTEAFF. CDR3 nucleotides: TGTGCCAGTAGTAAGCTTTTCAACACTGAAGCTTTCTTT.

Here the CDR3 reads CASSHTGQRQNNQPQHF. CDR3 nucleotide sequence: TGTGCCAGTAGTCATACCGGACAAAGACAGAACAATCAGCCCCAGCATTTT. The V call is TRBV19, the J call TRBJ1-5, with TRBD1 as a possible D gene (5 bases). V was pared by 5 bases and J by 3 bases, with 20 bases between. Germline V gives CDR1 LNHDA, CDR2 SQIVND (reference sequence). CDR3 size: 17 residues.

V and J are TRBV3-1 (or the pseudogene TRBV3-2) and TRBJ2-5; 7 bases match TRBD2. Germline CDR1 reads LGHDT; CDR2 reads YNNKEL (reference sequence). The ends lost 4 bases at V and 4 bases at J; junction bases unmatched: 0. CDR3 length equals 12 residues. The CDR3 DNA reads TGTGCCAGCAGCCGACTAGCAGAGACCCAGTACTTC. It is translated as CASSRLAETQYF.

In nucleotides, the CDR3 is TGTGCCAGCAGCCTACATAATGAGCAGTTCTTC. Its protein product is CASSLHNEQFF. The genes are TRBV3-1 (or the pseudogene TRBV3-2) and TRBJ2-1; no definite D call. The CDR3 covers 11 residues. V gave up 4 bases and J gave up 7 bases, with 5 bases separating them. The germline V gene encodes CDR1 LGHDT and CDR2 YNNKEL (reference sequence).